The 21 T cell receptor beta chains presented below share a single source sample, sequenced in a study of shared clonotypes between healthy human individuals. Assay: immunoSEQ multiplex PCR; the TCRdb copy retains only in-frame clones and omits some. Of more than 2 million clones in the sample, about 94% were seen once. CD45RO-negative, CCR7-positively selected cells formed the naive CD8 fraction, excluding terminally differentiated effector memory CD45RA+ cells. The sample was naive CD8+ T cells from PBMCs. These receptors all come from a man younger than 35 in good health. Some clones in this sample may be carry-over from other donors' samples.

This chain connects TRBV6-5 to TRBJ2-7; D gene unclear. This CDR3 is built from 10 residues. V dropped 9 bases and J dropped 6 bases, with 9 bases sitting between them. Germline CDR1 reads MNHEY; CDR2 reads SVGAGI. The CDR3 DNA reads as TGTGCCAGTAGGTTTGGCGAGCAGTACTTC. It yields the protein CASRFGEQYF.

This rearrangement joins TRBV4-1 to TRBJ2-7, with D perhaps TRBD2 (5 bases). The V end lost 0 bases, the J end lost 4 bases, and 16 bases lay between the germline ends. The CDR3 runs to 16 residues. Germline V gives CDR1 MGHRA, CDR2 YSYEKL. The CDR3 coding sequence is TGCGCCAGCAGCCAAGATGGTACGGGAAGATTATACGAGCAGTACTTC. Its translation is CASSQDGTGRLYEQYF.

This sequence joins TRBV27 and TRBJ1-5; a possible D gene is TRBD1 (5 bases). V lost 0 bases and J 4 bases, leaving 13 bases between the germline ends. Germline values: CDR1 MNHEY, CDR2 SMNVEV (reference sequence). The CDR3 sequence is 16 residues long. CDR3 region: CASSLSFREGNQPQHF. CDR3 nucleotide sequence: TGTGCCAGCAGTTTATCGTTCAGGGAGGGAAATCAGCCCCAGCATTTT.

On this clone: Other DNA sequences from this sample encode an identical CDR3 as well. The gene calls are TRBV28 and TRBJ2-5; possibly TRBD1 or TRBD2 for D (6 bases each). Looked up from germline, CDR1 is MDHEN and CDR2 is SYDVKM. This CDR3 contains 13 residues. The ends were cut back, 3 bases at V and 4 bases at J, with 9 bases in the middle. CDR3 sequence (DNA): TGTGCCAGCAGTTTTCGGGGGCCAGAGACCCAGTACTTC. It specifies CASSFRGPETQYF.

The chain joins TRBV7-3 to TRBJ2-7; 9 bases map to TRBD2. V was pared by 5 bases and J by 2 bases, with 10 bases of the junction left unmatched. The CDR3 loop spans 16 amino acids. The germline gives CDR1 SGHTA, CDR2 FQGTGA. CDR3 in DNA: TGTGCCAGCAGCGAATACCCCGCGGGAGGGCCCTACGAGCAGTACTTC. It translates to CASSEYPAGGPYEQYF.

The V and J genes are TRBV10-2 and TRBJ2-7; D might be TRBD1 or TRBD2, each matching 5 bases. V shed 8 bases and J shed 0 bases, with 11 bases lying between them. Germline V gene sequence: CDR1 WSHSY, CDR2 SAAADI. This CDR3 has 13 residues. CDR3 loop: CASAGDASYEQYF. CDR3 nucleotides: TGCGCCAGCGCCGGGGACGCCTCCTACGAGCAGTACTTC.

This clone occurred once. The V gene is TRBV4-3, the J gene TRBJ2-2; the match to TRBD2 covers 7 bases. Trimming removed 0 bases from V and 6 bases from J; junction bases left unmatched: 4. Germline-derived CDR1 and CDR2 are LGHNA and YSLEER. The CDR3 runs 15 residues. This chain's CDR3 is CASSQEASGPGELFF. The CDR3 nucleotides read TGCGCCAGCAGCCAAGAGGCTAGCGGCCCCGGGGAGCTGTTTTTT.

The gene calls are TRBV7-8 and TRBJ2-3; 8 nucleotides align to TRBD1. Germline V gives CDR1 SGHVS, CDR2 FQNEAQ. The CDR3 covers 18 residues. V dropped 1 base and J dropped 0; count of bases not matched to a gene: 9. CDR3 nucleotide sequence: TGTGCCAGCAGCTTAGTGGGACAGGTACTATCTAGCACAGATACGCAGTATTTT. The encoded protein is CASSLVGQVLSSTDTQYF. Drawing the rest from reference TRBV7-8 and TRBJ2-3, the complete variable domain is GAGVSQSPRYKVAKRGQDVALRCDPISGHVSLFWYQQALGQGPEFLTYFQNEAQLDKSGLPSDRFFAERPEGSVSTLKIQRTQQEDSAVYLCASSLVGQVLSSTDTQYFGPGTRLTVL.

The V and J genes are TRBV19 and TRBJ1-5; possible D gene TRBD1, 6 bases. Trimming pared 5 bases from V and 0 bases from J, leaving 14 bases between. Per germline, CDR1 LNHDA and CDR2 SQIVND (reference sequence). CDR3 length equals 16 residues. The DNA for the CDR3 is TGTGCCAGTAGTGCCCGGGACAAAGTTAGCAATCAGCCCCAGCATTTT. It specifies CASSARDKVSNQPQHF.

The chain uses TRBV18 and TRBJ1-4; D unclear. Trimming took 4 bases from V and 8 from J, leaving 8 bases between them. Germline assignment: CDR1 KGHSH and CDR2 LQKENI. The CDR3 sequence is 12 residues long. Here the CDR3 DNA reads TGTGCCAGCTCACGCTCAAAGGAAAAACTGTTTTTT. Its protein product is CASSRSKEKLFF. The full variable domain, its missing parts supplied by reference TRBV18 and TRBJ1-4, is NAGVMQNPRHLVRRRGQEARLRCSPMKGHSHVYWYRQLPEEGLKFMVYLQKENIIDESGMPKERFSAEFPKEGPSILRIQQVVRGDSAAYFCASSRSKEKLFFGSGTQLSVL.

The chain has TRBV4-3 and TRBJ2-1, with TRBD2 matching over 9 bases. The CDR3 has 17 amino acids. Trimming took 1 base from V and 3 from J; bases not matched to a gene: 7. Per the germline V gene, CDR1 is LGHNA and CDR2 is YSLEER. CDR3 coding DNA: TGCGCCAGCAGCCAAGGTCCAGCGGGGGGTTACTACAATGAGCAGTTCTTC. It encodes CASSQGPAGGYYNEQFF.

Details on this clone: The sample has other DNA sequences that encode this CDR3 too. The rearrangement links TRBV4-3 to TRBJ2-1, with 7 bases fitting TRBD2. Germline V gene lookup returns CDR1 LGHNA and CDR2 YSLEER. The CDR3 runs 15 residues. Losses at the gene ends were 1 base for V and 2 bases for J; bases not matched to a gene: 2. CDR3 amino acids: CASSQGLAAYNEQFF. In nucleotides, the CDR3 is TGCGCCAGCAGCCAAGGGCTAGCGGCCTACAATGAGCAGTTCTTC.

The chain recombines TRBV19 with TRBJ1-1; weak D call: TRBD1 (5 bases). The germline V and J ends were trimmed by 6 bases and 0 bases, with 8 bases remaining between them. CDR1 and CDR2 (germline): LNHDA, SQIVND (reference sequence). The CDR3 runs to 13 residues. The CDR3 sequence: CASRSRVNTEAFF. Here the CDR3 DNA reads TGTGCCAGTAGAAGCAGGGTGAACACTGAAGCTTTCTTT.

V and J are TRBV12-5 and TRBJ2-3; no firm D call. The CDR3 loop spans 13 amino acids. Germline values: CDR1 LGHNT, CDR2 FRNRAP. The ends were cut back, 4 bases at V and 0 bases at J, with 5 bases in the middle. The CDR3 loop is CASGSYSTDTQYF. The CDR3 DNA reads as TGTGCTAGTGGTTCGTACAGCACAGATACGCAGTATTTT.

In DNA form, the CDR3 reads TGTGCCAGCAGCTCGGGCCCAAGGCGTGGGAATGAGCAGTTCTTC. Translating gives CASSSGPRRGNEQFF. This chain joins TRBV13 and TRBJ2-1; no firm D call. V was trimmed by 4 bases and J by 7 bases, leaving 17 bases between them. The CDR3 runs to 15 residues. Germline V gene sequence: CDR1 PRHDT, CDR2 FYEKMQ (reference sequence).

The chain combines TRBV7-9 with TRBJ1-1; 7 bases align to TRBD1. V was pared by 5 bases and J by 7 bases, with 7 bases of the junction left unmatched. The CDR3 contains 13 residues. Germline loops: CDR1 SEHNR, CDR2 FQNEAQ (reference sequence). The chain's CDR3 is CASSKPGTVEAFF. Written as DNA, the CDR3 is TGTGCCAGCAGCAAACCAGGGACAGTTGAAGCTTTCTTT.

This chain connects TRBV7-9 to TRBJ1-2; D ambiguous. CDR3 length: 15 residues. Germline V gives CDR1 SEHNR, CDR2 FQNEAQ (reference sequence). V was cut by 1 base and J by 0 bases, with 9 bases left in between. In nucleotides, the CDR3 is TGTGCCAGCAGCTTAGGGCCCGGCACTAACTATGGCTACACCTTC. It is translated as CASSLGPGTNYGYTF.

This chain uses TRBV7-8 with TRBJ2-2; TRBD2 matches 13 bases. The J segment lost 6 bases and the V segment lost 6 bases, leaving 7 bases of the junction unmatched. The CDR3 has 16 amino acids. Looked up from germline, CDR1 is SGHVS and CDR2 is FQNEAQ. The CDR3 bases are TGTGCCAGCAGTCGGAGGACTAGCGGGAGCTCCGGGGAGCTGTTTTTT. Translating it yields CASSRRTSGSSGELFF.

Worth noting for this clone: The same CDR3 is also encoded by other DNA sequences in this sample. The chain is built from TRBV6-5 and TRBJ2-3; tentatively, D is TRBD1 or TRBD2 (5 bases each). The germline gives CDR1 MNHEY, CDR2 SVGAGI. The V and J ends lost 3 bases and 6 bases respectively, with 10 bases between them. This CDR3 contains 13 residues. The CDR3 loop is CASSYVGTDTQYF. DNA of the CDR3: TGTGCCAGCAGTTATGTAGGGACGGATACGCAGTATTTT.

The chain has TRBV14 and TRBJ2-3; D is uncertain. Deletions cut 2 bases from V and 0 bases from J, with 9 bases between. Germline CDR1 SGHDN, CDR2 FVKESK. The CDR3 is 15 amino acids. CDR3 region: CASSQIRSSTDTQYF. CDR3 in DNA: TGTGCCAGCAGCCAAATCAGGTCCAGCACAGATACGCAGTATTTT.

This chain uses TRBV6-6 with TRBJ2-2; D ambiguous. The V gene's germline CDR1 is MNHNY and CDR2 SVGAGI (reference sequence). V lost 3 bases and J 1 base, leaving 6 bases between the germline ends. This CDR3 comprises 14 residues. CDR3 in amino acids: CASSYGLNTGELFF. The CDR3 region has the DNA TGTGCCAGCAGTTATGGGTTGAACACCGGGGAGCTGTTTTTT.